Below, one T cell receptor (beta chain) is given with its context. This sample was included in a study of blood T cell repertoires in COVID-19. Study-level information: Specimens from acute and convalescent COVID-19 originated in the United States, Italy and Spain. T cells, B-cell-depleted T cells, or PBMCs provided the cDNA or gDNA that served as material.

Enrolment of Seattle patients took place during active infection, and they were followed longitudinally. Looked up from germline, CDR1 is SGHNT and CDR2 is YENEEA. With V trimmed by 2 bases and J by 4 bases, 4 bases remained unmatched. This CDR3 comprises 17 residues. Original handling: Estimation of nucleated cell counts relied on the amplification of reference gene primers. Data came from immunoSEQ multiplex PCR; TCRdb stores just in-frame clones and leaves some out. That table supplies the V and J calls and clone size; D and trimming were determined from the DNA. The repertoire holds around 370,000 clones, with 80% to 90% as singletons.

This chain links TRBV11-3 with TRBJ2-1; 14 nucleotides match TRBD2. Sample: peripheral blood. The TCR sequence derives from a woman in her forties or fifties with COVID-19, enrolled during active disease. CDR3 coding DNA: TGTGCCAGCAGCTTACCCCGACTAGCGGGAGGGTACAATGAGCAGTTCTTC. This codes for CASSLPRLAGGYNEQFF.